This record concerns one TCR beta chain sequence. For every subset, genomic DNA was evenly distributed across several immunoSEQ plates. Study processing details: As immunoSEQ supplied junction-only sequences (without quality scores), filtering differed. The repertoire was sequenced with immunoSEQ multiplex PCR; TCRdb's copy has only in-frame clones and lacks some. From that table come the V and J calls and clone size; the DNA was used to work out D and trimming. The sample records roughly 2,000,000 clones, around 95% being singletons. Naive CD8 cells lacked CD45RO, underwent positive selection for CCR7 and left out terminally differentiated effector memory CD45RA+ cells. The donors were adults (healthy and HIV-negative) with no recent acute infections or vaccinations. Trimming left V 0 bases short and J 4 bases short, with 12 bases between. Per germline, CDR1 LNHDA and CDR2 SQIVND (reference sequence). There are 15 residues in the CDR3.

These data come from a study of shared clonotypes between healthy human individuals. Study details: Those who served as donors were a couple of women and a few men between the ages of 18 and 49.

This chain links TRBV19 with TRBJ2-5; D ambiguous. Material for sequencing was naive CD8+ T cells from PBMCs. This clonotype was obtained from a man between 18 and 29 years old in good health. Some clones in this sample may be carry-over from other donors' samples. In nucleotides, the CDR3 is TGTGCCAGTAGTATAGATAATGGGGTTACAGAGACCCAGTACTTC. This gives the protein CASSIDNGVTETQYF.